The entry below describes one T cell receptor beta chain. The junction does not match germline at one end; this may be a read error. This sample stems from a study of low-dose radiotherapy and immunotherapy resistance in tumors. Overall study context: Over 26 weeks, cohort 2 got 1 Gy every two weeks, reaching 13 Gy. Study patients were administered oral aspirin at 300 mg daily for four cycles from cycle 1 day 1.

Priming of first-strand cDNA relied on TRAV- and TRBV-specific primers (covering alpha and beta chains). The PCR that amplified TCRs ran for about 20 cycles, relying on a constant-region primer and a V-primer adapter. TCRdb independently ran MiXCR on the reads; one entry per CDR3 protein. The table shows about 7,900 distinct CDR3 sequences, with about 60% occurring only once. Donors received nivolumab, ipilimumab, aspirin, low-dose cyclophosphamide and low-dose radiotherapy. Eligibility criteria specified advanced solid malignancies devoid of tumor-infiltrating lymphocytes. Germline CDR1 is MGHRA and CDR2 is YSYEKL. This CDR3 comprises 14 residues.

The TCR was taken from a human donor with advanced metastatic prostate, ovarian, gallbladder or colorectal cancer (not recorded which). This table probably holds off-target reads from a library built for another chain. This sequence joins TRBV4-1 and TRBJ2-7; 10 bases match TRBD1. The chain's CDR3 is CASSQGTGVYEQYF. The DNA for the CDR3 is TGTGCCAGCAGCCAAGGGACAGGGGTCTACGAGCAGTACTTC.